A single sample gave rise to the 28 T cell receptor beta chains below, sequenced in a study of cytomegalovirus exposure and HLA in healthy donors. Use of 60 Vbeta and 13 Jbeta primers characterized the PCR. The method was immunoSEQ multiplex PCR; TCRdb's version includes in-frame clones alone and lacks a portion of them. The data contain 200,000 or so clones, 85% of them singletons. Sequencing was performed on PBMCs. All receptors come from a human donor in good health.

The V and J genes are TRBV10-2 and TRBJ1-6, with a possible D match to TRBD1 (5 bases). The CDR3 sequence is 20 residues long. In germline, CDR1 is WSHSY, CDR2 SAAADI. The V end lost 0 bases, the J end lost 8 bases, and 26 bases lay between the germline ends. CDR3 residues: CASSESTPFSGGLGDSPLHF. In DNA form, the CDR3 reads TGCGCCAGCAGTGAGTCGACTCCATTCTCTGGTGGGTTAGGGGATTCACCCCTCCACTTT.

The chain has TRBV7-9 and TRBJ2-7, with TRBD1 matching over 10 bases. Unmatched junction bases numbered 4, after V lost 1 base and J lost 4 bases. This CDR3 region has 15 residues. The germline CDR1 and CDR2 sequences are SEHNR and FQNEAQ (reference sequence). The CDR3: CASSLEDRGRYEQYF. The CDR3 region has the DNA TGTGCCAGCAGCTTAGAGGACAGGGGGAGGTACGAGCAGTACTTC.

The chain links TRBV10-3 to TRBJ1-2; 7 bases are a match to TRBD1. V was clipped by 3 bases and J by 2 bases; unmatched bases: 3. Germline CDR1 and CDR2: ENHRY and SYGVKD. CDR3 length equals 14 residues. CDR3 coding DNA: TGTGCCATCAGTGAAGGGACAGTGAACTATGGCTACACCTTC. Translated: CAISEGTVNYGYTF.

This clone was counted once. CDR3 coding DNA: TGTGCCAGCAGTTCAGAGCTCGGACTAGCGGAGGGGGACGAGCAGTACTTC. It codes for CASSSELGLAEGDEQYF. This sequence joins TRBV28 and TRBJ2-7; 10 bases line up with TRBD2. Unmatched junction bases numbered 14, after V lost 4 bases and J lost 5 bases. CDR1 is MDHEN and CDR2 is SYDVKM in the germline V gene. The CDR3 consists of 17 residues.

V is TRBV11-3 and J is TRBJ2-3, with D tentatively TRBD1 (5 bases). V was shortened by 5 bases and J by 5 bases, with 14 bases between the two germline ends. This CDR3 is built from 14 residues. CDR1 SGHNT and CDR2 YENEEA come from the germline V gene. Written as DNA, the CDR3 is TGTGCCAGCAGCAATGGGGCCCCGGGAGATACGCAGTATTTT. This sequence encodes CASSNGAPGDTQYF.

The chain combines TRBV10-3 with TRBJ2-1; 11 positions agree with TRBD2. Germline CDR1 ENHRY, CDR2 SYGVKD. Trimming at V came to 1 base and at J to 0 bases, leaving 2 bases not matched to a gene. This CDR3 has 17 residues. This CDR3 is CAISELTSGGSYNEQFF. The CDR3, as DNA: TGTGCCATCAGTGAGTTAACTAGCGGGGGCTCCTACAATGAGCAGTTCTTC.

The rearrangement joins TRBV19 to TRBJ1-1; 7 bases are shared with TRBD1. After removal of 6 bases from V and 1 base from J, the junction contained 17 bases not matched to a gene. Germline V lookup: CDR1 LNHDA, CDR2 SQIVND (reference sequence). The length of the CDR3 is 18 residues. CDR3 nucleotides: TGTGCCAGTAGCCACCCTCAGACAGGGCGGTCCGGGAACACTGAAGCTTTCTTT. Encoded protein: CASSHPQTGRSGNTEAFF. Combining the CDR3 with reference TRBV19 and TRBJ1-1 gives the whole variable domain DGGITQSPKYLFRKEGQNVTLSCEQNLNHDAMYWYRQDPGQGLRLIYYSQIVNDFQKGDIAEGYSVSREKKESFPLTVTSAQKNPTAFYLCASSHPQTGRSGNTEAFFGQGTRLTVV.

The CDR3: CASSLDSEREGGTGELFF. For the CDR3, the DNA is TGTGCCAGCAGTTTAGATAGTGAGCGGGAGGGGGGCACCGGGGAGCTGTTTTTT. The chain is built from TRBV27 and TRBJ2-2; 10 positions agree with TRBD2. The V and J ends lost 2 bases and 4 bases, in that order; junction bases with no gene match: 10. CDR3 length: 18 residues. From germline, CDR1 is MNHEY and CDR2 SMNVEV (reference sequence).

The sample holds a few counts of this clone. The chain couples TRBV4-2 to TRBJ2-1; D uncertain. Germline CDR1 reads LGHNA; CDR2 reads YNFKEQ. Deletions cut 0 bases from V and 5 bases from J, with 11 bases between. CDR3 length equals 15 residues. The CDR3, as DNA: TGTGCCAGCAGCCAAGAACTGAAACCTGACAATGAGCAGTTCTTC. As protein: CASSQELKPDNEQFF.

The rearrangement joins TRBV5-1 to TRBJ2-5; 11 nucleotides line up with TRBD2. Trimming removed 2 bases from V and 4 bases from J; junction bases left unmatched: 1. This CDR3 spans 14 amino acids. The germline V gene encodes CDR1 SGHRS and CDR2 YFSETQ. For the CDR3, the DNA is TGCGCCAGCAGCTTACTAGCGGGAGCAGAGACCCAGTACTTC. Its translation: CASSLLAGAETQYF. The full variable domain, with the rest looked up from reference TRBV5-1 and TRBJ2-5, is KAGVTQTPRYLIKTRGQQVTLSCSPISGHRSVSWYQQTPGQGLQFLFEYFSETQRNKGNFPGRFSGRQFSNSRSEMNVSTLELGDSALYLCASSLLAGAETQYFGPGTRLLVL.

The rearrangement uses TRBV27 and TRBJ1-2, with 8 bases aligning to TRBD1. Germline V gene data show CDR1 as MNHEY and CDR2 as SMNVEV (reference sequence). The trim removed 4 bases at V and 8 bases at J, leaving 9 bases unmatched. There are 14 residues in the CDR3. In nucleotides, the CDR3 is TGTGCCAGCAGTTCGGACAGGGTCTCGCGGGGCTACACCTTC. Residues: CASSSDRVSRGYTF.

The gene calls are TRBV29-1 and TRBJ2-4, with D hard to call. The CDR3 loop spans 13 amino acids. V lost 6 bases, J lost 3 bases, and 12 bases lay in between. Looked up from germline, CDR1 is SQVTM and CDR2 is ANQGSEA. For the CDR3, the DNA is TGCAGCGTCCCCTCTACCAACAAAAACATTCAGTACTTC. This sequence encodes CSVPSTNKNIQYF.

The chain uses TRBV7-9 and TRBJ2-3, with D perhaps TRBD2 (5 bases). The V end lost 5 bases, the J end lost 4 bases, and 16 bases lay between the germline ends. Germline values: CDR1 SEHNR, CDR2 FQNEAQ (reference sequence). The CDR3 is 15 amino acids. This CDR3 reads CASSPSPRVPDTQYF. CDR3 nucleotide sequence: TGTGCCAGCAGCCCTTCACCGCGGGTCCCAGATACGCAGTATTTT.

This chain links TRBV4-1 with TRBJ1-1; 9 bases are shared with TRBD1. Per germline, CDR1 MGHRA and CDR2 YSYEKL. Losses at the gene ends were 4 bases for V and 11 bases for J; bases not matched to a gene: 14. The CDR3 loop spans 15 amino acids. CDR3 bases: TGCGCCAGCAGCCGAGCCACAGGGGGCTTTTCGGGCGCTTTCTTT. Its protein is CASSRATGGFSGAFF.

The chain has TRBV19 and TRBJ2-7, with D tentatively TRBD2 (6 bases). CDR1 LNHDA and CDR2 SQIVND come from the germline V gene (reference sequence). CDR3 size: 15 residues. V gave up 6 bases and J gave up 4 bases, with 19 bases separating them. The CDR3 nucleotides read TGTGCCAGTAGCCTAATGGACGGGAGAGCTTACGAGCAGTACTTC. It is translated as CASSLMDGRAYEQYF.

The chain is built from TRBV19 and TRBJ2-7; 9 positions match TRBD2. J lost 5 bases, V lost 7 bases, and 9 bases had no gene match. Germline assignment: CDR1 LNHDA and CDR2 SQIVND (reference sequence). The CDR3 sequence is 14 residues long. CDR3 coding DNA: TGTGCCAGTAAATCGGGACTAGCTCTGAACGAGCAGTACTTC. It encodes CASKSGLALNEQYF.

V usage is TRBV6-8 and J usage is TRBJ1-4; the D is unclear. Trimming pared 5 bases from V and 4 bases from J, leaving 29 bases between. The germline gives CDR1 MNHGY, CDR2 SAAAGT. The CDR3 length is 20 residues. CDR3 nucleotides: TGTGCCAGCAGTAACCCGACGGGAGACTCGGCCCCGGGAGATAATGAAAAACTGTTTTTT. Protein: CASSNPTGDSAPGDNEKLFF.

The chain couples TRBV5-4 to TRBJ2-4; 8 nucleotides agree with TRBD2. This CDR3 region has 18 residues. The junction had 18 bases not matched to a gene; V was cut back by 5 bases and J by 5 bases. Germline-derived CDR1 and CDR2 are SGHNT and YYREEE (reference sequence). CDR3 region: CASRVLRTSLTSQNIQYF. For the CDR3, the DNA is TGTGCCAGCAGGGTCCTCCGGACTAGCCTTACTAGTCAAAACATTCAGTACTTC.

V usage is TRBV6-6 and J usage is TRBJ1-1; D possibly corresponds to TRBD1 (6 bases). Trimming removed 0 bases at V and 3 bases at J, with 14 bases between. Germline V CDR1 and CDR2: MNHNY, SVGAGI (reference sequence). The CDR3 is 16 residues long. The CDR3 reads CASSYSGGADYTEAFF. Here the CDR3 DNA reads TGTGCCAGCAGTTACTCTGGGGGCGCAGATTACACTGAAGCTTTCTTT.

The rearrangement joins TRBV27 to TRBJ1-1; 8 positions match TRBD1. Trimming cost V 0 bases and J 1 base; bases outside gene matches: 7. Germline V gene lookup returns CDR1 MNHEY and CDR2 SMNVEV (reference sequence). CDR3 length equals 17 residues. The CDR3 DNA sequence: TGTGCCAGCAGTTTATCGGGGTGGACAGGGAAGAACACTGAAGCTTTCTTT. Encoded protein: CASSLSGWTGKNTEAFF.

Note on this clone: One junction end does not reproduce the germline sequence, and a read error may be involved. The gene calls are TRBV5-8 and TRBJ1-5, with a tentative D call TRBD1 (5 bases). The germline V gene encodes CDR1 SGHTS and CDR2 YDEGEE. The CDR3 sequence is 14 residues long. CDR3: CASSLGGVNLPQHF. The CDR3 DNA follows: TGTGCCAGCAGCTTGGGGGGGGTGAATCTGCCCCAGCATTTT.

The gene calls are TRBV5-1 and TRBJ2-1; TRBD2 aligns across 9 bases. The germline gives CDR1 SGHRS, CDR2 YFSETQ. The CDR3 totals 15 residues. After removal of 1 base from V and 10 bases from J, the junction contained 9 bases not matched to a gene. CDR3: CASSLSASGIGEQFF. The CDR3 DNA sequence: TGCGCCAGCAGCTTGTCGGCTAGCGGGATCGGGGAGCAGTTCTTC.

The rearrangement joins TRBV5-4 to TRBJ2-7; 11 positions agree with TRBD2. The CDR3 covers 14 residues. The V gene end was trimmed by 2 bases and the J gene end by 3 bases; junction bases not matched to a gene: 1. The V gene's germline CDR1 is SGHNT and CDR2 YYREEE (reference sequence). The CDR3 nucleotides are TGTGCCAGCAGCTTCACTAGCGGGAGCTACGAGCAGTACTTC. Its protein product is CASSFTSGSYEQYF.

The rearrangement links TRBV6-5 to TRBJ2-5, with 7 nucleotides matching TRBD1. The germline V gene encodes CDR1 MNHEY and CDR2 SVGAGI. V was pared by 7 bases and J by 1 base, with 3 bases of the junction left unmatched. CDR3 size: 13 residues. The CDR3 DNA reads as TGTGCCAGCAAGGGGACAGCCCAAGAGACCCAGTACTTC. It translates to CASKGTAQETQYF.

In DNA, the CDR3 is TGTGCCAGCAGTTTACTTGACAGCGCGCGTTATGGCTACACCTTC. Protein: CASSLLDSARYGYTF. This sequence joins TRBV28 and TRBJ1-2, with D possibly TRBD1 on 5 matching bases. Germline CDR1 reads MDHEN; CDR2 reads SYDVKM. Between the trimmed V and J ends, which lost 2 bases and 5 bases, there was a span of 15 bases. The length of the CDR3 is 15 residues.

The V call is TRBV4-1, the J call TRBJ1-5; D ambiguous. Germline V gene sequence: CDR1 MGHRA, CDR2 YSYEKL. The CDR3 is 17 residues long. Deletions cut 1 base from V and 2 bases from J, with 15 bases between. Here the CDR3 DNA reads TGCGCCAGCAGCCAAGGGGTCGCCTACCGGGGCAATCAGCCCCAGCATTTT. This translates into CASSQGVAYRGNQPQHF.

The J gene is TRBJ1-2, the V gene TRBV2; D gene ambiguous. The CDR3 length is 13 residues. Germline V gene sequence: CDR1 SNHLY, CDR2 FYNNEI. V was clipped by 1 base and J by 8 bases, with 11 bases between them. The CDR3 sequence is CASSEGPVYGYTF. CDR3 nucleotides: TGTGCCAGCAGTGAAGGTCCAGTATACGGCTACACCTTC. Filled out from reference TRBV2 and TRBJ1-2, the complete variable domain reads EPEVTQTPSHQVTQMGQEVILRCVPISNHLYFYWYRQILGQKVEFLVSFYNNEISEKSEIFDDQFSVERPDGSNFTLKIRSTKLEDSAMYFCASSEGPVYGYTFGSGTRLTVV.

Concerning this clone itself: Its ends do not fully match the called genes, so a read error is possible. The chain combines TRBV19 with TRBJ2-3, with TRBD1 identical over 8 bases. CDR1 and CDR2 from the germline V gene are LNHDA and SQIVND (reference sequence). The length of the CDR3 is 15 residues. CDR3 sequence: CASSIFSGGTDTQYF. As DNA, the CDR3 is TGTGCCAGTAGTATCTTTTCAGGGGGCACGGATACGCAGTATTTT.